This T cell receptor beta chain comes out of a study of T cells in Graves' hyperthyroidism and ophthalmopathy. Amplification targeted TCR beta CDR3 regions from RNA transcripts. The HTBI set primed first-round TCR CDR3 RT-PCR. MiXCR was run by TCRdb on the multiplex PCR reads, yielding one entry per CDR3 protein. Here the sample spans around 500,000 distinct CDR3 sequences, under 15% being singletons. This clonotype was counted ten times or more. V lost 5 bases to trimming and J lost 1 base, with 16 bases between them. The CDR3 has 16 amino acids. Sequencing input: blood. This receptor was obtained from a woman under 30 with Graves' hyperthyroidism. V usage is TRBV12-3 or TRBV12-4 and J usage is TRBJ2-3; D remains unclear. The CDR3 coding sequence is TGTGCCAGCAGTCCCCCGTTGCTTTCGGGCACAGATACGCAGTATTTT. Amino acids: CASSPPLLSGTDTQYF.